This T cell receptor (beta chain) was retrieved from a study of blood T cell repertoires in COVID-19. Study background: T cells, B-cell-depleted T cells, or PBMCs supplied cDNA or gDNA.

Trimming at V came to 5 bases and at J to 6 bases, leaving 8 bases not matched to a gene. Germline V lookup: CDR1 SEHNR, CDR2 FQNEAQ (reference sequence). CDR3 length: 15 residues. Repertoires were generated with immunoSEQ multiplex PCR, while TCRdb's copy carries only in-frame clones and drops some. The repertoire has about 320,000 clones, around 89% of them found once; the top ten carry under 8%. This clone was recorded once. This clonotype was sampled from a man aged 18 to 29 who had recovered from COVID-19. J is TRBJ1-5 and V is TRBV7-9; TRBD1 matches 9 bases. Specimen: peripheral blood. The CDR3 DNA sequence: TGTGCCAGCAGCCCCCCCGGGACAGGGAGTCAGCCCCAGCATTTT. As protein: CASSPPGTGSQPQHF.